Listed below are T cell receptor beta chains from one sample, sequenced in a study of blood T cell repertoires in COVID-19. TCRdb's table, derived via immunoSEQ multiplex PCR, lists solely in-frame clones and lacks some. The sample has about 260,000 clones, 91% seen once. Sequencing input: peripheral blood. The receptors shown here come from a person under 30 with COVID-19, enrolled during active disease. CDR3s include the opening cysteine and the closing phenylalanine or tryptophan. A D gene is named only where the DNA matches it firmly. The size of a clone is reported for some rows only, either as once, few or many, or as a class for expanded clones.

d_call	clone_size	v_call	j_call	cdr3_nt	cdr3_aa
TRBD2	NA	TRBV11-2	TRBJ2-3	TGTGCCAGCAGCTTACGGACTAGCGGCCTTTACACAGATACGCAGTATTTT	CASSLRTSGLYTDTQYF
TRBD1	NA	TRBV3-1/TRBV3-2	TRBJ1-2	TGTGCCAGCAGCCAAGATCGCACAGGGGCGATCTATGGCTACACCTTC	CASSQDRTGAIYGYTF
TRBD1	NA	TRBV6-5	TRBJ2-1	TGTGCCAGCGGGGAGACAGGGAACTACAATGAGCAGTTCTTC	CASGETGNYNEQFF
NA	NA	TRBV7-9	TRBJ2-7	TGTGCCAGCAGCTTGAGGGTTTCCTACGAGCAGTACTTC	CASSLRVSYEQYF
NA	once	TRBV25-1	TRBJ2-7	TGTGCAGCAGGTCACGGGCAATCGGGGAACGAGCAGTACTTC	CAAGHGQSGNEQYF
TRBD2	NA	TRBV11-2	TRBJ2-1	TGTGCCAGCAGCTTGGATTTTAGCGGGAGGGATAAGCAGTTCTTC	CASSLDFSGRDKQFF
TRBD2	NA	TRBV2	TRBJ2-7	TGTGCCAGCAAAGCTAGCGGGAGTGACCCCTACGAGCAGTACTTC	CASKASGSDPYEQYF
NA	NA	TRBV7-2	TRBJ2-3	TGTGCCAGCAGCTTGTTCCGAGATACGCAGTATTTT	CASSLFRDTQYF
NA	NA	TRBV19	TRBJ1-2	TGTGCCAGTAGTTTGGCCTCTTATAACTATGGCTACACCTTC	CASSLASYNYGYTF
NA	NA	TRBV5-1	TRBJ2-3	TGCGCCAGCAGCCACAGGGGTAGCGGGATCACAGATACGCAGTATTTT	CASSHRGSGITDTQYF
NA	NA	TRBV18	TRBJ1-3	TGTGCCAGCTCACCAAAGTCCAGTTCCTCTGGAAACACCATATATTTT	CASSPKSSSSGNTIYF
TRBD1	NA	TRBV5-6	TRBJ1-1	TGTGCCAGCAGAACTACAGGGGAGACTGAAGCTTTCTTT	CASRTTGETEAFF
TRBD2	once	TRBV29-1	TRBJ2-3	TGCAGCGTTGAAGATCTGGGACTAGCGGGAGCAGATACGCAGTATTTT	CSVEDLGLAGADTQYF
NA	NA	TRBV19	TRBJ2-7	TGTGCCAGTAGTATGGGGTTAGGGGGCTACGAGCAGTACTTC	CASSMGLGGYEQYF
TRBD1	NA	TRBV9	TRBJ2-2	TGTGCCAGCAGCGTAAAGAGGACAGGGCCGAACACCGGGGAGCTGTTTTTT	CASSVKRTGPNTGELFF
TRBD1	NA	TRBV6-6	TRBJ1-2	TGTGCCAGCAAACAGGGGCTATATTATGGCTACACCTTC	CASKQGLYYGYTF
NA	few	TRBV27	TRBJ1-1	TGTGCCAGCAGTTCGGAGGGCTCCCTCCGTGCTTTCTTT	CASSSEGSLRAFF
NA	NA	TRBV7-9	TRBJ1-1	TGTGCCAGCAGCTTAGTGCAGGCCAACACTGAAGCTTTCTTT	CASSLVQANTEAFF